This is a list of T cell receptor beta chains from one sample in a study of cytomegalovirus exposure and HLA in healthy donors. Repertoires were generated with immunoSEQ multiplex PCR, while TCRdb's copy carries only in-frame clones and drops some. The sample records approximately 100,000 clones, 65% to 85% being singletons. What was sequenced was PBMCs. These receptors came from a male donor in good health and CMV-seropositive. The conserved cysteine and the conserved F or W are not part of the CDR3 here. Each record gives: V gene, CDR3 protein.

TRBV6-6,ASSYASHTGELF
TRBV5-6,ASSLSGFGQPQH
TRBV28,ASSLGGRNEQY
TRBV7-6,ASSLGQGRVSYGYT
TRBV6-5,ASSVVDRNEKLF
TRBV4-3,ASSQGGLYAYEQF
TRBV13,ASSFSVYTGELF
TRBV6-6,ASSEGTSGGDTQY
TRBV7-9,ASGKGTNNEQF
TRBV6-5,ASSYGLAEETQY
TRBV14,ASSQGTGMYNSPLH
TRBV5-4,ASGTGTTYNEQF
TRBV6-5,ASRDRGPNEQF
TRBV28,ASSASGSTNEKLF
TRBV29-1,SVSQANSNQPQH
TRBV6-6,ASAGATGNEQF
TRBV28,ASTYRAGATYEQY
TRBV7-2,ASSLRGPGELF
TRBV6-4,ASSDSSGRRAEAF
TRBV19,ASSPGTAGNTIY
TRBV4-2,ASSQDRVSYNEQF
TRBV5-6,ASSFLYGYT
TRBV5-1,ASQEQSSYNEQF
TRBV19,ASSPPSRIYEQY
TRBV27,ASSPGKGYEQY
TRBV7-3,ASSPDRVRSGELF
TRBV28,ASSGPGHPNTEAF
TRBV4-1,ASSQDPGVHGYT
TRBV4-1,ASSQADSSGNTIY
TRBV19,ASSDPPGSQH
TRBV29-1,SALITGEALH
TRBV10-2,ASSESGGQGMNIQY
TRBV4-3,ASSRMTSGGAGVDTQY
TRBV11-3,ASSPLASPYNEQF
TRBV5-4,ASSYEQGAHEQY
TRBV7-3,ASSLRDRGGNEQF
TRBV5-1,ASSLPRVKSPLDYEQY
TRBV7-2,ASSLGLAGLGIQY
TRBV7-3,ASSRPGQGASGANVLT
TRBV27,ASRLVSGGGVGGTQY
TRBV9,ASSGGGTYNEQF
TRBV5-4,ASSLLAGGPYEQY
TRBV5-6,ASSQASNQPQN
TRBV7-6,ASSFRREEADEQY
TRBV6-6,ASSFTGTGGRYGYT
TRBV30,AWGLPLRETQY
TRBV12-5,ASGLDTGPGQGYEQY
TRBV7-2,ASSPEGRGEKLF
TRBV6-4,ASSDSSGTGGASGYT
TRBV7-9,ASRPASGGWRETQY
TRBV5-8,ASSGTGTGNEKLF
TRBV6-4,ASSPSISGANVLT
TRBV30,AGDRVNAGANVLT
TRBV14,ASSEDRGIVGTEAF
TRBV29-1,SVEARQGPRNEQY
TRBV7-6,ASSSYPRGTEAF
TRBV18,ASSVGLAGGNQPQH
TRBV5-1,ASTPANTGELF
TRBV5-1,ASSPRQGENTEAF
TRBV13,ASSLRGDPRQPQH